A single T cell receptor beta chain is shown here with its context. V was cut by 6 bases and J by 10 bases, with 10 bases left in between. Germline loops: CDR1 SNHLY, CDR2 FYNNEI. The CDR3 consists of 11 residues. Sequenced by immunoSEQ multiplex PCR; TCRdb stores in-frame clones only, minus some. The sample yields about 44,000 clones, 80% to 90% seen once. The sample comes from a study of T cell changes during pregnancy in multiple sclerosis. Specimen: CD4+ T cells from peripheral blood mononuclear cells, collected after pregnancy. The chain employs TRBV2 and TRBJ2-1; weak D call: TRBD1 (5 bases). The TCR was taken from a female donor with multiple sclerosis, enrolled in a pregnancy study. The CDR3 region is CASRQGKEQFF. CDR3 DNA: TGTGCCAGCAGGCAGGGTAAAGAGCAGTTCTTC.